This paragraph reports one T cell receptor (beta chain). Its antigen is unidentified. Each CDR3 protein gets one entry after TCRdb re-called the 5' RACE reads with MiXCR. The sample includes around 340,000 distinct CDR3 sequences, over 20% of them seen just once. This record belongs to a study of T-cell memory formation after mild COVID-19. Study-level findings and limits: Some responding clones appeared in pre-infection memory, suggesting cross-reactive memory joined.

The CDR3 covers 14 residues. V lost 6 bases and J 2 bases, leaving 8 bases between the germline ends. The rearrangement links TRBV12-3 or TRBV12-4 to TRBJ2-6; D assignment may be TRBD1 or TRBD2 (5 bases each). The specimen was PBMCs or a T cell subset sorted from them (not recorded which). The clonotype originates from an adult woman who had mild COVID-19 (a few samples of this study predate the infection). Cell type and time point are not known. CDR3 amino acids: CASRQGAGANVLTF. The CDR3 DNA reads TGTGCCAGCAGGCAGGGAGCTGGGGCCAACGTCCTGACTTTC.